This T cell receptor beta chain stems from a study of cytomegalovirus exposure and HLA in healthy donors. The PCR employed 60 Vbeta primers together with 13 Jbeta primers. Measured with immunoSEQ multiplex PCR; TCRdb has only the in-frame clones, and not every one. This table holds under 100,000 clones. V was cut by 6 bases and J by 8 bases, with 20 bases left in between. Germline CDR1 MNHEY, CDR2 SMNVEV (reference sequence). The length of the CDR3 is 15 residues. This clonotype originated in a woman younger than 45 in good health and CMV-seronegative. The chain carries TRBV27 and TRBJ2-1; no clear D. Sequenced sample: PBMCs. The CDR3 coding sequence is TGTGCCAGCAGCCAACCTCCAGGAATGGGCGATGAGCAGTTCTTC. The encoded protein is CASSQPPGMGDEQFF.